The clone carrying this T cell receptor beta chain turned up a few times. This sample is drawn from a study of blood T cell repertoires in COVID-19. About the study: The United States, Italy and Spain were the sources of the acute and convalescent COVID-19 samples. The analysed material was cDNA or gDNA that came from T cells, B-cell-depleted T cells, or PBMCs.

Authors' analysis steps: The authors estimated nucleated cell counts from reference gene primer amplification. Some clones are missing from TCRdb's copy, which holds only in-frame ones; the method was immunoSEQ multiplex PCR. V, J and clone size are taken as reported in that table, and D and trimming were inferred from the DNA itself. There are 45,000 to 60,000 clones in the sample; approximately 85% occur only once, and 12% to 15% lies in the top ten. This clonotype was sampled from a human donor with acute or convalescent COVID-19. The donor label of this sample is uncertain. The sequencing input was peripheral blood.

The CDR3 region is CASTAGFTDTQYF. The CDR3 bases are TGTGCCAGCACGGCAGGCTTCACAGATACGCAGTATTTT. This chain connects TRBV12-3 or TRBV12-4 to TRBJ2-3; D call uncertain. CDR3 length: 13 residues. The germline V and J ends were trimmed by 7 bases and 2 bases, with 10 bases remaining between them.